This T cell receptor (beta chain) was recorded in a study of persistence of HIV-infected CD4 T cells. The libraries were made with immunoSEQ version 4 in survey mode. Libraries were prepared by immunoSEQ multiplex PCR; TCRdb keeps only in-frame clonotypes and omits some of them. The sample records approximately 20,000 clones, about 60% being singletons. As to this clone: The antigen is unknown.

General study findings and limits: Degenerate expanded CDR3beta sequences were enriched among CMV- and Gag-responding cells.

The stimulus was an HIV-1 Gag 15-mer peptide pool, about 1.1 ug/peptide/mL. Sorting of responding CD4+ T cells relied on upregulated CD40 ligand together with CD69. CDR1 PRHDT and CDR2 FYEKMQ come from the germline V gene (reference sequence). The CDR3 has 16 amino acids. V gave up 0 bases and J gave up 5 bases; unmatched junction bases: 7. The chain uses TRBV13 and TRBJ2-3; the match to TRBD1 covers 8 bases. The clonotype originates from an adult woman with HIV who was CMV-seropositive. The material was CD4+ T cells sorted from PBMCs after 18-hour stimulation, obtained from a patient who received antiretroviral therapy. The CDR3 reads CASSLGTGVERDTQYF. CDR3 DNA: TGTGCCAGCAGCTTAGGGACAGGGGTTGAAAGAGATACGCAGTATTTT.